This T cell receptor beta chain was sequenced during a study of cytomegalovirus exposure and HLA in healthy donors. Study-wide results and limits: The study listed 150 to 200 cytomegalovirus-associated TCR beta chains.

In the PCR, 60 Vbeta and 13 Jbeta primers were used. Here immunoSEQ multiplex PCR was the method, and the copy in TCRdb shows in-frame clones only, minus some. The data show tens of thousands of clones, around three fifths seen once. This clone was recorded only once. What it binds is not known. The CDR3 spans 13 residues. The germline V gene encodes CDR1 SEHNR and CDR2 FQNEAQ (reference sequence). V lost 1 base and J 5 bases, leaving 6 bases between the germline ends. The V gene is TRBV7-9, the J gene TRBJ1-5; TRBD1 might be the D (5 bases). The receptor's source is a man aged 50-59 years in good health and CMV-seropositive. Sequenced input: PBMCs. CDR3 sequence (DNA): TGTGCCAGCAGCTTAGTAGGGGATCAGCCCCAGCATTTT. It is translated as CASSLVGDQPQHF. Variable domain in full (rest from reference TRBV7-9 and TRBJ1-5): DTGVSQNPRHKITKRGQNVTFRCDPISEHNRLYWYRQTLGQGPEFLTYFQNEAQLEKSRLLSDRFSAERPKGSFSTLEIQRTEQGDSAMYLCASSLVGDQPQHFGDGTRLSIL.